The present T cell receptor (beta chain) was sequenced within a study of blood T cell repertoires in COVID-19. At the level of the study: From the United States, Italy and Spain came samples of acute and convalescent COVID-19. From T cells, B-cell-depleted T cells, or PBMCs came the material, which was cDNA or gDNA.

The CDR3 extends over 12 amino acids. The germline gives CDR1 ENHRY, CDR2 SYGVKD. J lost 5 bases, V lost 10 bases, and 8 bases had no gene match. In the study's own analysis: By means of reference gene primer amplification, nucleated cell counts were estimated. The data were produced by immunoSEQ multiplex PCR, yet TCRdb's version contains in-frame clones alone and is incomplete. The V and J calls and clone size are taken from that table; D and trimming were inferred from the DNA. Of some 120,000 clones detected, around four fifths appear once; the ten largest clones hold 5.5% to 6%. The source of this sequence is an elderly man with active or convalescent COVID-19. The chain has TRBV10-3 and TRBJ2-7, with 7 bases aligning to TRBD2. The specimen was peripheral blood. This chain's CDR3 is CATNGGGNEQYF. Written as DNA, the CDR3 is TGTGCCACAAACGGCGGGGGTAACGAGCAGTACTTC.